These 10 T cell receptor beta chains share one sample of origin, sequenced in a study of shared clonotypes between healthy human individuals. Clones were sequenced by immunoSEQ multiplex PCR, and TCRdb holds only the in-frame ones, with some missing. The profile shows about 2 million clones, 95% of them singletons. The sample consisted of naive CD4+ T cells sorted from blood. Subset: CD45RA+ positively selected. The origin of the receptors is a man aged 18 to 30 in good health.

This chain links TRBV28 with TRBJ1-5; D not resolved. Germline CDR1 reads MDHEN; CDR2 reads SYDVKM. V shed 3 bases and J shed 3 bases, with 9 bases lying between them. This CDR3 is built from 14 residues. CDR3 coding DNA: TGTGCCAGCAGTTTGCAGGCTTACAATCAGCCCCAGCATTTT. Its protein is CASSLQAYNQPQHF.

The J gene is TRBJ2-1, the V gene TRBV7-3; 9 nucleotides match TRBD1. The germline CDR1 and CDR2 sequences are SGHTA and FQGTGA. This CDR3 is 15 amino acids long. J gave up 6 bases and V 5 bases, and 8 bases lay outside the gene matches. This chain's CDR3 is CASSLDRGTFNEQFF. The CDR3 DNA follows: TGTGCCAGCAGCCTTGACAGGGGGACTTTCAATGAGCAGTTCTTC.

Only one count was recorded for this clone. The same CDR3 can be traced to other DNA sequences in this sample. This rearrangement joins TRBV18 to TRBJ2-1, with D perhaps TRBD2 (7 bases). Trimming shortened V by 4 bases and J by 8 bases, and 9 bases separated the two germline ends. Germline CDR1 is KGHSH and CDR2 is LQKENI. The CDR3 has 12 residues. Here the CDR3 reads CASSRGGDEQFF. In DNA, the CDR3 is TGTGCCAGCTCACGAGGGGGGGATGAGCAGTTCTTC.

V gene TRBV29-1 combines with J gene TRBJ2-5; weak D call: TRBD1 (8 bases). The CDR3 sequence is 13 residues long. CDR1 is SQVTM and CDR2 is ANQGSEA in the germline V gene. For the CDR3, the DNA is TGCTGTACTCTCGGACAGGGAGGGGAGACCCAGTACTTC. The encoded protein is CCTLGQGGETQYF.

The chain links TRBV30 to TRBJ2-1, with 10 bases lining up with TRBD2. V dropped 2 bases and J dropped 7; count of bases not matched to a gene: 8. CDR1 and CDR2 from the germline V gene are GTSNPN and SVGIG (reference sequence). This CDR3 has 15 residues. CDR3 in amino acids: CAWSYLAGARNEQFF. The CDR3 DNA sequence: TGTGCCTGGAGTTATCTAGCGGGAGCGCGAAATGAGCAGTTCTTC.

This chain joins TRBV18 and TRBJ1-2; 8 bases map to TRBD1. The V gene end was trimmed by 6 bases and the J gene end by 2 bases; junction bases not matched to a gene: 11. Germline V lookup: CDR1 KGHSH, CDR2 LQKENI. The CDR3 is 16 residues long. For the CDR3, the DNA is TGTGCCAGCTCCCGTGGACAGGGACAATTGAACTATGGCTACACCTTC. Protein: CASSRGQGQLNYGYTF.

The rearrangement joins TRBV5-1 to TRBJ2-2; possibly TRBD2 for D (5 bases). CDR3 size: 13 residues. V lost 7 bases and J 7 bases, leaving 14 bases between the germline ends. Per the germline V gene, CDR1 is SGHRS and CDR2 is YFSETQ. The CDR3 is CASSEGFVGELFF. CDR3 in DNA: TGCGCCAGCTCCGAGGGATTTGTCGGGGAGCTGTTTTTT.

J is TRBJ2-5 and V is TRBV7-3; 8 bases map to TRBD1. J was trimmed by 1 base and V by 5 bases; bases with no gene match: 6. Germline V gene data show CDR1 as SGHTA and CDR2 as FQGTGA. This CDR3 comprises 15 residues. Here the CDR3 reads CASSTGQGPQETQYF. The CDR3 DNA sequence: TGTGCCAGCAGCACCGGACAGGGTCCCCAAGAGACCCAGTACTTC.

J is TRBJ1-2 and V is TRBV19; no definite D call. The CDR3 runs 12 residues. Germline V gives CDR1 LNHDA, CDR2 SQIVND (reference sequence). V was trimmed by 2 bases and J by 9 bases, leaving 10 bases between them. CDR3: CASSILSRSYTF. The CDR3, as DNA: TGTGCCAGTAGTATACTCAGCCGGAGCTACACCTTC.

The chain links TRBV19 to TRBJ1-6; 11 bases line up with TRBD1. With V trimmed by 10 bases and J by 6 bases, 8 bases remained unmatched. CDR1 and CDR2 (germline): LNHDA, SQIVND (reference sequence). The CDR3 extends over 15 amino acids. The CDR3 nucleotides read TGTGCCACACGGACAGGGGGCGTAGTTAATTCACCCCTCCACTTT. This gives the protein CATRTGGVVNSPLHF.